Listed below are T cell receptor beta chains from one sample, sequenced in a study of T cell responses to AZD1222 COVID-19 vaccine. Repertoires were generated with immunoSEQ multiplex PCR, while TCRdb's copy carries only in-frame clones and drops some. This table has about 110,000 clones, about 86% appearing once. This specimen consisted of peripheral blood, obtained on day 0 of AZD1222 vaccination. The receptors derive from an adult in good health. The CDR3 runs from the conserved cysteine through the conserved F or W. Fields, in order: clone size, J gene, D gene, V gene, CDR3 DNA, CDR3 protein. D genes are given only for firm matches. The listing skips clone size in some rows; elsewhere it reads once, few, many or a size class.

NA TRBJ1-5 NA TRBV27 TGTGCCACCGGGTCCCAGCCCCAGCATTTT CATGSQPQHF
NA TRBJ1-5 TRBD1 TRBV6-5 TGTGCCAGCAGACGGACAGGTCAAAATCAGCCCCAGCATTTT CASRRTGQNQPQHF
few TRBJ1-6 TRBD1 TRBV7-2 TGTGCCAGCAGCACGCAGGGGGTTGTGGATTCACCCCTCCACTTT CASSTQGVVDSPLHF
NA TRBJ1-1 NA TRBV7-6 TGTGCCAGCAGCAAATCATCGACGCCCATGAACACTGAAGCTTTCTTT CASSKSSTPMNTEAFF
NA TRBJ1-1 NA TRBV2 TGTGCCAGCATGGAGCTGGTGAACACTGAAGCTTTCTTT CASMELVNTEAFF
NA TRBJ2-7 TRBD1 TRBV7-6 TGTGCCAGCAGCTTAGGGACAGGGGGCAGTGCGAGCTCCTACGAGCAGTACTTC CASSLGTGGSASSYEQYF
NA TRBJ1-6 NA TRBV3-1/TRBV3-2 TGTGCCAGCAGCCAAAAGGGGCAGGGCTCGGGGAATTCACCCCTCCACTTT CASSQKGQGSGNSPLHF
NA TRBJ1-6 TRBD1 TRBV10-3 TGTGCCATCAGTGAGAGACAGGGGGATAATTCACCCCTCCACTTT CAISERQGDNSPLHF
NA TRBJ2-3 NA TRBV10-3 TGTGCCATCAGTGAGTCACTAGCCCCAGATACGCAGTATTTT CAISESLAPDTQYF
NA TRBJ2-2 NA TRBV7-2 TGTGCCAGCAGCTTAGAACGACAGATAGCGAACACCGGGGAGCTGTTTTTT CASSLERQIANTGELFF
NA TRBJ1-2 NA TRBV7-6 TGTGCCAGCAGCTTAGATGCGGGTACCTATGGCTACACCTTC CASSLDAGTYGYTF
NA TRBJ2-7 TRBD1 TRBV2 TGTGCCAGCAGCAAAGACAGGGGTGACTACGAGCAGTACTTC CASSKDRGDYEQYF
once TRBJ1-5 NA TRBV30 TGTGCCTGGAGAGGTCAGAATCATCAGCCCCAGCATTTT CAWRGQNHQPQHF
NA TRBJ1-3 NA TRBV18 TGTGCCAGCTCGAGACAAGGGAAGTCTGGAAACACCATATATTTT CASSRQGKSGNTIYF
NA TRBJ1-5 NA TRBV6-5 TGTGCCAGCAGTCTCGGGACTATTGTGGGTCAGCCCCAGCATTTT CASSLGTIVGQPQHF
NA TRBJ1-2 NA TRBV3-1/TRBV3-2 TGTGCCAGCAGCCTGGATACGACGGGGCGAGGCTACACCTTC CASSLDTTGRGYTF
once TRBJ1-5 NA TRBV6-1 TGTGCCAGCAGACCCCGGGGTGATGGCAATCAGCCCCAGCATTTT CASRPRGDGNQPQHF
NA TRBJ1-6 TRBD1 TRBV7-2 TGTGCCAGCAGCGCCCAGGGGGTTTCACCCCTCCACTTT CASSAQGVSPLHF
NA TRBJ2-2 NA TRBV5-1 TGCGCCAGCAGCCTCGGACCGATCACCGGGGAGCTGTTTTTT CASSLGPITGELFF
NA TRBJ2-1 NA TRBV28 TGTGCCAGCAGGTTGGCAGGGGAAACCGGTGAGCAGTTCTTC CASRLAGETGEQFF
NA TRBJ1-1 NA TRBV28 TGTGCCAGCAGCCCTGGTAACCTCATGAACACTGAAGCTTTCTTT CASSPGNLMNTEAFF
NA TRBJ2-5 NA TRBV7-8 TGTGCCAGCAGCAAAAGGCTAGCGGAGACCCAGTACTTC CASSKRLAETQYF
few TRBJ1-5 NA TRBV6-2/TRBV6-3 TGTGCCAGCAGTATCATGAGATACCCTCAGCCCCAGCATTTT CASSIMRYPQPQHF
NA TRBJ2-3 NA TRBV27 TGTGCCAGCAGTTTATCGTCTAGCACAGATACGCAGTATTTT CASSLSSSTDTQYF
once TRBJ2-5 NA TRBV3-1/TRBV3-2 TGTGCCAGCAGAGGACAGAAGCAAGAGACCCAGTACTTC CASRGQKQETQYF
NA TRBJ1-5 NA TRBV18 TGTGCCAGCTCACCATGGGGACCTAATCAGCCCCAGCATTTT CASSPWGPNQPQHF
NA TRBJ1-2 NA TRBV30 TGTGCCTGGGGGCTCGGGCAGCATAACTATGGCTACACCTTC CAWGLGQHNYGYTF
NA TRBJ2-5 NA TRBV7-2 TGTGCCAGCAGCTTGGGTACACAAGAGACCCAGTACTTC CASSLGTQETQYF
NA TRBJ1-2 NA TRBV28 TGTGCCAGCAGTTTTTCGGGGATTGGAGGCTACACCTTC CASSFSGIGGYTF
NA TRBJ1-6 NA TRBV7-9 TGTGCCAGCAGCTTAGATGGGTATAGGTCGAATTCACCCCTCCACTTT CASSLDGYRSNSPLHF
NA TRBJ1-6 NA TRBV9 TGTGCCAGCAGCCCCGGGACACTGAGCTCCTATAATTCACCCCTCCACTTT CASSPGTLSSYNSPLHF
NA TRBJ1-2 NA TRBV6-5 TGTGCCAGCAAGGTCCAGAGGGAGAACTATGGCTACACCTTC CASKVQRENYGYTF
NA TRBJ1-1 TRBD1 TRBV5-1 TGCGCCAGCAGCTTGACAGGGGAGACGAACACTGAAGCTTTCTTT CASSLTGETNTEAFF
few TRBJ1-2 NA TRBV4-1 TGCGCCAGCAGCCAAGCCTCCGGGCCGCTCTTC CASSQASGPLF
few TRBJ2-7 NA TRBV6-5 TGTGCCAGCGGCAGGGGCCCCTACGAGCAGTACTTC CASGRGPYEQYF
NA TRBJ2-7 NA TRBV12-3/TRBV12-4 TGTGCCAGCAGGCTGAAGGGGAGCGGGGAGCAGTACTTC CASRLKGSGEQYF
NA TRBJ2-5 NA TRBV15 TGTGCCACCAGCAGAGTTGGGGCTTACCAAGAGACCCAGTACTTC CATSRVGAYQETQYF
NA TRBJ1-6 NA TRBV19 TGTGCCAGTAGTCTAAGGACATACTCCGAAACTTATAATTCACCCCTCCACTTT CASSLRTYSETYNSPLHF
NA TRBJ2-2 NA TRBV5-1 TGCGCCAGCAGCCGTGAAACAGGAGTAGGCACCGGGGAGCTGTTTTTT CASSRETGVGTGELFF
NA TRBJ1-5 TRBD1 TRBV3-1/TRBV3-2 TGTGCCAGCAGCCAGCAGGGGGCGAAGCAGCCCCAGCATTTT CASSQQGAKQPQHF
once TRBJ2-2 TRBD1 TRBV3-1/TRBV3-2 TGTGCCAGCAGCCGCGGGTCAGGGGGAAACACCGGGGAGCTGTTTTTT CASSRGSGGNTGELFF
NA TRBJ1-2 NA TRBV11-2 TGTGCCAGCAGCTTAGACGGAATCTATGGCTACACCTTC CASSLDGIYGYTF
NA TRBJ2-3 NA TRBV25-1 TGTGCCAGCAGTCCCCCAGGTGTGGCTGGCACAGATACGCAGTATTTT CASSPPGVAGTDTQYF
NA TRBJ1-6 NA TRBV4-1 TGCGCCAGCAGCCGAGGGACGGGGAATTCACCCCTCCACTTT CASSRGTGNSPLHF
NA TRBJ2-5 NA TRBV29-1 TGCAGCGTTGAATGGGCGCGGCAGGGAATAGAGACCCAGTACTTC CSVEWARQGIETQYF
NA TRBJ2-7 NA TRBV28 TGTGCCAGCATAGGACAGTACTACGAGCAGTACTTC CASIGQYYEQYF
NA TRBJ1-4 NA TRBV30 TGTGCCTGGAGTGCCTCCAGGGGTTCAAATGAAAAACTGTTTTTT CAWSASRGSNEKLFF
NA TRBJ1-4 NA TRBV5-1 TGCGCCAGCAGCTTGAGTCAGAGTGCAACTAATGAAAAACTGTTTTTT CASSLSQSATNEKLFF
NA TRBJ2-7 NA TRBV5-1 TGCGCCAGCAGCTTGGACGGCCTTCCAGTTTCCTACGAGCAGTACTTC CASSLDGLPVSYEQYF
few TRBJ1-2 NA TRBV11-2 TGTGCCAGCAGCTTAGGGTACCTGGGGCAGATTCACTACTATGGCTACACCTTC CASSLGYLGQIHYYGYTF
NA TRBJ2-3 TRBD2 TRBV7-2 TGTGCCAGCAGCCCTCGACTAGCGGGGGTCGCGAGAGATACGCAGTATTTT CASSPRLAGVARDTQYF
NA TRBJ1-1 NA TRBV21-1 TGTGCCAGCAGCAAGCGGGCAGCGAACACTGAAGCTTTCTTT CASSKRAANTEAFF
once TRBJ1-5 NA TRBV5-1 TGCGCCAGCAGACCGGGACTGGGGGCGGGGGGCAATCAGCCCCAGCATTTT CASRPGLGAGGNQPQHF
NA TRBJ2-3 NA TRBV5-4 TGTGCCAGCAGCTTGTTTGGTCCGACGCACCGGCCGGATACGCAGTATTTT CASSLFGPTHRPDTQYF